This T cell receptor beta chain was documented in a study of T-cell reconstitution after alpha-beta-depleted transplantation in children. V lost 7 bases, J lost 4 bases, and 12 bases stayed unmatched. Germline V CDR1 and CDR2: MDHEN, SYDVKM. The CDR3 has 16 amino acids. TCRbeta library construction was performed incorporating unique molecular identifiers. TCRdb called the PCR reads again in MiXCR, with one record for every CDR3 protein. This table has some 220,000 distinct CDR3 sequences, around 9.5% appearing once. In its sample, this clonotype was seen many times. This clonotype was obtained from a human donor who donated a stem cell graft to a child with acute lymphoblastic leukemia. This specimen was PBMCs from the stem cell graft donor, taken from the stem cell graft. The rearrangement uses TRBV28 and TRBJ2-1; TRBD2 matches at 8 bases. CDR3 loop: CASTSGATGGYNEQFF. In DNA form, the CDR3 reads TGTGCCAGCACCTCAGGTGCGACGGGGGGGTACAATGAGCAGTTCTTC.